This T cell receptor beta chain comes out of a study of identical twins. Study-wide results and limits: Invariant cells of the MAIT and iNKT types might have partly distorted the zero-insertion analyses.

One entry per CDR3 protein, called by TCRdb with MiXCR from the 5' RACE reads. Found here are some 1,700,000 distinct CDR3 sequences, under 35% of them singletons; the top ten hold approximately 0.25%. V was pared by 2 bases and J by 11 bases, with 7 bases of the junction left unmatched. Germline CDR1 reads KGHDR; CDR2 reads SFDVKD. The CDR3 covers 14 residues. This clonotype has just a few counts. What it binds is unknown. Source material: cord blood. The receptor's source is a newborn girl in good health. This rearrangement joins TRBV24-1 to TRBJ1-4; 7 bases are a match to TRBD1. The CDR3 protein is CATSDSATGRKLFF. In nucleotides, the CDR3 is TGTGCCACCAGTGATTCGGCGACAGGGAGGAAACTGTTTTTT.